This TCR beta chain was recovered during a study of persistence of HIV-infected CD4 T cells (dated by TCRdb to the early 2020s). General notes on the study: Participants had been on suppressive ART for a median of roughly eight years. CMV- and HIV-1 Gag-responding CD4+ T cells were isolated from ART-treated individuals so that antigen-driven clonal expansion of HIV-1-infected cells could be examined. The clonality of all cells in each sorted population was measured by TCRbeta sequencing, and the clonality of infected cells was measured by proviral sequencing. The TCR cluster analysis across participants included about eight participants for CMV and over 5 participants for Gag. Peripheral blood samples of up to roughly 180 mL were collected at multiple time points, except for a couple of participants, who underwent leukapheresis at a single time point.

About this clone: Its antigen target is currently unknown. No base quality information exists; no much larger clone differs at one position.

The treatment or condition label corresponds to: suppressive antiretroviral therapy. Lysates of CMV-infected fibroblasts at around 10 ug/mL were used to stimulate the cells. Sorting of responding CD4+ T cells was based on upregulation of both CD40 ligand and CD69. HIV-1-infected adults in whom suppressive ART had been started during chronic infection were enrolled as participants. For at least 4 years, the participants' plasma HIV-1 RNA had been undetectable, below 50 copies/mL. To be included, a participant needed positive CMV serology and a CD4+ T cell count above 400 cells/uL. Before stimulation, PBMCs were isolated using density centrifugation and depleted of CD8+ T cells. For approximately 17 hours, the CD8-depleted PBMCs were stimulated with anti-CD28/CD49d costimulation, a CD40-blocking antibody, and enfuvirtide to prevent new infections. Cell sorting was performed on a Beckman Coulter MoFlo Legacy or XDP sorter, and dead cells were excluded with propidium iodide. For samples with more than one million cells, genomic DNA was extracted with the QIAamp DNA Mini Kit, and for all other samples the Quick-DNA Microprep Kit was used.

TCRbeta repertoires were sequenced from genomic DNA with the immunoSEQ hsTCRB assay version 4 in survey mode. Genomic DNA was diluted to about 10 ng/uL, using up to 1 ug per sample for TCRbeta sequencing. Regarding the original processing steps: TCRbeta data analysis was done in ImmunoSeq Analyzer 3.0, and diversity was calculated on productive nucleotide rearrangements. Using the Immunarch R package, lower-bound TCR diversity was estimated with the improved Chao index and clonality was estimated with the Gini coefficient. Nucleotide rearrangements that differed but encoded the same CDR3beta amino acid sequence were counted as separate clonotypes. TCRbeta sequences significantly enriched in antigen-responding cells relative to anti-CD3/anti-CD28-activated cells were identified by differential abundance analysis. TCRs were clustered by predicted peptide-MHC specificity with GLIPH2, both within individual participants and across merged participant data sets. The table comes from immuneACCESS by way of TCRdb, which keeps in-frame sequences with V and J called. Part of the clones is missing from these tables; in studies checked, under half for an unresolved V gene and the rest for unknown reasons. V and J calls and clone size come straight from that table; D and trimming were deduced from the DNA. Here the sample has roughly 7,100 clones; roughly 83% occur a single time. The top ten clones comprise 66% of the sample.

Findings and caveats that apply to the study as a whole: The study involved few individuals and tested only a limited range of antigens. Because the TCR analyses were done in bulk, restricting them to just the rare CMV-responding cells that actually carried HIV-1 proviruses was not possible. Within the same sorted populations, how oligoclonal the TCRs were correlated with how oligoclonal the proviruses were. Significantly lower TCRbeta richness was observed in CMV- and Gag-responding cells than in anti-CD3/anti-CD28-responding cells, and higher oligoclonality was observed in CMV-responding cells than in CD3/CD28-stimulated and Gag-responding cells. Antigen-responding cells were enriched for degenerate expanded CDR3beta sequences, which suggests convergent selection of CD4+ responses to CMV and Gag.

Taken from cysteine to phenylalanine, the CDR3 has 14 residues. Only CDR3 DNA is held: 42 bases, read in frame from base 1. Trimming takes 6 bases from V and 8 bases from J, and the germline ends sit 19 bases apart. The germline V gene yields SGHTA for CDR1 and FQGNSA for CDR2. Material: CD4+ T cells sorted from PBMCs after 18-hour stimulation, obtained from a patient who received antiretroviral therapy. In the paper's terms, the cell subset or site label means: CD40L+CD69+ CD4 T cells responding to CMV lysate. This receptor was taken from an adult woman with HIV who was CMV-seropositive. The rearrangement combines TRBV7-2 with TRBJ1-2; a tentative D call is TRBD1 (6 bases match). The CDR3 protein: CASSLKGGARGYTF. The DNA sequence reads TGTGCCAGCAGTCTCAAAGGGGGGGCGAGAGGCTACACCTTC.